This TCR beta chain comes out of a study of T cell responses to AZD1222 COVID-19 vaccine. Study-level points and caveats: The donors showed a predominance of white British ancestry and of females, with possible underestimation of clonal diversity. Reportedly, nearly half the spike-specific TCRs target unmutated variant regions.

The trim removed 4 bases at V and 5 bases at J, leaving 8 bases unmatched. The CDR3 loop spans 14 amino acids. Looked up from germline, CDR1 is SGHTS and CDR2 is YDEGEE. In regard to this clone: Its antigen is not identified.

Some clones are missing from TCRdb's copy, which holds only in-frame ones; the method was immunoSEQ multiplex PCR. The table shows about 84,000 clones, with under 95% occurring only once. This material consisted of peripheral blood, taken 28 days after the second AZD1222 dose. The chain couples TRBV5-8 to TRBJ1-2; TRBD1 agrees at 7 bases. The receptor's source is an adult who received the AZD1222 COVID-19 vaccine. The CDR3 loop reads CASSNRDSRYGYTF. DNA of the CDR3: TGTGCCAGCAGCAACCGGGACAGTCGTTATGGCTACACCTTC.